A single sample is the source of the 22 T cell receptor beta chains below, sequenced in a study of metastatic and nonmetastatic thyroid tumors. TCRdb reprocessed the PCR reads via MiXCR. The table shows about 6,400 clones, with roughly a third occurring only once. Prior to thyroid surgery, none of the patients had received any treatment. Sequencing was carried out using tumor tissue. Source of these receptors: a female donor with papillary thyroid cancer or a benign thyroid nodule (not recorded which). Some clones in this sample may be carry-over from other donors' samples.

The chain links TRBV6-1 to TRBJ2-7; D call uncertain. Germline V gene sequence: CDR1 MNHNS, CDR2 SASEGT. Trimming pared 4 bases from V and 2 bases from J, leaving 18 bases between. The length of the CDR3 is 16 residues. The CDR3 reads CASSAPDRHNPYEQYF. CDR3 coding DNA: TGTGCCAGCAGTGCTCCGGACCGCCATAACCCCTACGAGCAGTACTTC.

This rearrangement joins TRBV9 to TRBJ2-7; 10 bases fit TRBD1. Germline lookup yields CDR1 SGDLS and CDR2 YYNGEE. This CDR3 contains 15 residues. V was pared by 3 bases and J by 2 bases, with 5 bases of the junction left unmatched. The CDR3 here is CASSGGGTGAYEQYF. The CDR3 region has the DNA TGTGCCAGCAGCGGCGGGGGGACAGGGGCCTACGAGCAGTACTTC.

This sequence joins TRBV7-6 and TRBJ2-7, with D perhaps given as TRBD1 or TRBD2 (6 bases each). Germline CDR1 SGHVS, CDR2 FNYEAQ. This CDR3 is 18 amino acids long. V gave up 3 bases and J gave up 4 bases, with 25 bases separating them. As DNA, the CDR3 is TGTGCCAGCAGCTTCATGGAGGGGGGAGGACTAACGTTTTACGAGCAGTACTTC. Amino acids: CASSFMEGGGLTFYEQYF.

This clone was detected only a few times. The CDR3 here is CASSKTPLRAGNRQYF. CDR3 bases: TGTGCCAGCAGCAAAACACCCCTGAGGGCAGGGAATAGGCAGTACTTC. The J gene is TRBJ2-7, the V gene TRBV27; D could derive from TRBD1 or TRBD2 (5 bases each). Trimming took 6 bases from V and 9 from J, leaving 27 bases between them. The CDR3 runs to 16 residues. The germline gives CDR1 MNHEY, CDR2 SMNVEV (reference sequence).

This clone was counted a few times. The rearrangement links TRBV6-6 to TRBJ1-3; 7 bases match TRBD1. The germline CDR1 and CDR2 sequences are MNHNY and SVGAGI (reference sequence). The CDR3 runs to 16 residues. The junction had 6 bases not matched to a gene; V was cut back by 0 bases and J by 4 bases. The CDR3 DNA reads TGTGCCAGCAGTTACTCTCCCGACAGGGTGGGAAACACCATATATTTT. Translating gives CASSYSPDRVGNTIYF.

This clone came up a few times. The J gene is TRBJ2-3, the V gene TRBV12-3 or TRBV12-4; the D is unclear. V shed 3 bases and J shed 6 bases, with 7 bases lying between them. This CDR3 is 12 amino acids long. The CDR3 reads CASSFSRDTQYF. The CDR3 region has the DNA TGTGCCAGCAGTTTCTCCCGGGATACGCAGTATTTT.

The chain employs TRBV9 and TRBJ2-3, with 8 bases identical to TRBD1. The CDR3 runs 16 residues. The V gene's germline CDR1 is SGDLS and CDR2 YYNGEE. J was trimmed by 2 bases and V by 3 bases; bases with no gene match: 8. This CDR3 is CASSAGTGLTTDTQYF. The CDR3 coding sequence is TGTGCCAGCAGCGCCGGGACAGGTCTTACCACAGATACGCAGTATTTT.

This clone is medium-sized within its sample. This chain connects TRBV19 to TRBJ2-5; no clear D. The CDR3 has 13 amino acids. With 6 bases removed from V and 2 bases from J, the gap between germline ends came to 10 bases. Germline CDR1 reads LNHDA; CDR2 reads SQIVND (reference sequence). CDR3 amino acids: CASSPSLQETQYF. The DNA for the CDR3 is TGTGCCAGTAGCCCCTCCCTGCAAGAGACCCAGTACTTC.

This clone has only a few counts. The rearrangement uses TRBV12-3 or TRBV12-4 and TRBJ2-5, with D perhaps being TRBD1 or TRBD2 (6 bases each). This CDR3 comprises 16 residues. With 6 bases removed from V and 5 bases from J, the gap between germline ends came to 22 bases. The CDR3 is CASSLERLARGETQYF. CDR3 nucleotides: TGTGCCAGCAGCCTTGAACGGCTAGCGAGGGGGGAGACCCAGTACTTC.

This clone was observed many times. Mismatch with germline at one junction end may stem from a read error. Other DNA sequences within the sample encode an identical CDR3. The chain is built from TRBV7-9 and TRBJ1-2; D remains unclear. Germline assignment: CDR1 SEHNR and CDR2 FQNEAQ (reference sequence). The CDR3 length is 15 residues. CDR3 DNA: TGTGCCAGCAGCTTCTCGACCCTAACTAACTATGGCTATACCTTC. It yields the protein CASSFSTLTNYGYTF.

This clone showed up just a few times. The CDR3 spells CASRRTAGDELNTQYF. The DNA of the CDR3 is TGTGCCAGCAGGAGGACAGCGGGAGATGAGTTGAATACGCAGTATTTT. This chain links TRBV6-1 with TRBJ2-3; 8 positions match TRBD2. Germline V gene data show CDR1 as MNHNS and CDR2 as SASEGT. The CDR3 is 16 residues long. Trimming at V came to 6 bases and at J to 7 bases, leaving 15 bases not matched to a gene.

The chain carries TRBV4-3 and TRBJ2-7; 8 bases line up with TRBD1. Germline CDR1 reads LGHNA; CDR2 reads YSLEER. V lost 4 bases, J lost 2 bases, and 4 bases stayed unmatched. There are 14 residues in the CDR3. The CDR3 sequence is CASSLEQGAYEQYF. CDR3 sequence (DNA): TGCGCCAGCAGCCTCGAACAGGGGGCCTACGAGCAGTACTTC.

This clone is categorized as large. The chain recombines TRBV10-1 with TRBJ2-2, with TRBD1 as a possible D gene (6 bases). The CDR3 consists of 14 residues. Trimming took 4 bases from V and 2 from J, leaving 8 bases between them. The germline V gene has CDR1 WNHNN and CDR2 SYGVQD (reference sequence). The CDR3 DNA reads TGCGCCAGCAGTGGGACAGCAAACACCGGGGAGCTGTTTTTT. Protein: CASSGTANTGELFF.

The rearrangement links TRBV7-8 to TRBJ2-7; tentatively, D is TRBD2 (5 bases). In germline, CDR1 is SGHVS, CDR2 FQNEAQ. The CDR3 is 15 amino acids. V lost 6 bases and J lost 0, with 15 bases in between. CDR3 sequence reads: CASRPPRASSYEQYF. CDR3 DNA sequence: TGTGCCAGCAGACCCCCGCGGGCCAGCTCCTACGAGCAGTACTTC.

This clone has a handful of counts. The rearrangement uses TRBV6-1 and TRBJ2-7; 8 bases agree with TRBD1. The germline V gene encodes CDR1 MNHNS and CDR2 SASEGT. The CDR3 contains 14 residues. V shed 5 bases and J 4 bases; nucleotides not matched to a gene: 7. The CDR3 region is CASSKDRAKYEQYF. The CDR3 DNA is TGTGCCAGCAGTAAGGACAGGGCCAAATACGAGCAGTACTTC.

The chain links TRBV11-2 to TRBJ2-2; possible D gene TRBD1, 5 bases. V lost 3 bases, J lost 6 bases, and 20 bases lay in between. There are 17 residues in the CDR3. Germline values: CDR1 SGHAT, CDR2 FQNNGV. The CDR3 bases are TGTGCCAGCAGCTTGGTTTGGATTTCAGGGTTGGCCGGGGAGCTGTTTTTT. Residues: CASSLVWISGLAGELFF.

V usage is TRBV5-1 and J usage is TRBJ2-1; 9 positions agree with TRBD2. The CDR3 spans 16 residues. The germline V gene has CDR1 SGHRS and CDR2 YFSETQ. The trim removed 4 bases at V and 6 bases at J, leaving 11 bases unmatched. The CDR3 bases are TGCGCCAGCAGCGTAAGACTAGCGGAGGGGTCCAATGAGCAGTTCTTC. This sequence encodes CASSVRLAEGSNEQFF. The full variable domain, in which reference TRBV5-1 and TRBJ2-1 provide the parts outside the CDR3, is KAGVTQTPRYLIKTRGQQVTLSCSPISGHRSVSWYQQTPGQGLQFLFEYFSETQRNKGNFPGRFSGRQFSNSRSEMNVSTLELGDSALYLCASSVRLAEGSNEQFFGPGTRLTVL.

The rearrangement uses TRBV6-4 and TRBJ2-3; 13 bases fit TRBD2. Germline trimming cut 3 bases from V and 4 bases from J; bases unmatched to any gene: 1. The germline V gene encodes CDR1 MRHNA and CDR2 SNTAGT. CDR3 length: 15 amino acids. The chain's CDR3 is CASSELAGGPDTQYF. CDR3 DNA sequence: TGTGCCAGCAGTGAACTAGCGGGGGGGCCAGATACGCAGTATTTT.

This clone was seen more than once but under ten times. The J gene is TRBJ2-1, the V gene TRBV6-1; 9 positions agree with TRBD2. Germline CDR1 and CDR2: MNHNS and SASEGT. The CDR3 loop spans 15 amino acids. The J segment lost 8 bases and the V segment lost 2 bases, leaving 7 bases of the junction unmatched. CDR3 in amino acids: CASSEWREGRDEQFF. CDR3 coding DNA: TGTGCCAGCAGTGAATGGCGGGAGGGCCGCGATGAGCAGTTCTTC.

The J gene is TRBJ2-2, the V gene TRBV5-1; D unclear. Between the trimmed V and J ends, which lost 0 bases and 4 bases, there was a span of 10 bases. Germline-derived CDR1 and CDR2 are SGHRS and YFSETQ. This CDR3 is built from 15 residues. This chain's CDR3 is CASSLATSSTGELFF. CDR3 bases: TGCGCCAGCAGCTTGGCGACTTCTAGCACCGGGGAGCTGTTTTTT.

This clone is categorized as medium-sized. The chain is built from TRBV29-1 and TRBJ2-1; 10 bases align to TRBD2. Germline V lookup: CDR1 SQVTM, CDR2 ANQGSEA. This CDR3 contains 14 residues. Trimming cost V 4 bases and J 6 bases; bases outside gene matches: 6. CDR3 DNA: TGCAGCGTTGTTATAGCGGGAGGTAGCAATGAGCAGTTCTTC. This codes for CSVVIAGGSNEQFF.

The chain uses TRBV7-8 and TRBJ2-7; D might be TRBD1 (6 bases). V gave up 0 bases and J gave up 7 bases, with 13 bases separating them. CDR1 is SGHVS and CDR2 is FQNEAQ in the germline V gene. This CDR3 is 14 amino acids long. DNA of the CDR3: TGTGCCAGCAGCTTAGCAAGGGGTCAGGGGGAGCAGTACTTC. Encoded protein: CASSLARGQGEQYF.